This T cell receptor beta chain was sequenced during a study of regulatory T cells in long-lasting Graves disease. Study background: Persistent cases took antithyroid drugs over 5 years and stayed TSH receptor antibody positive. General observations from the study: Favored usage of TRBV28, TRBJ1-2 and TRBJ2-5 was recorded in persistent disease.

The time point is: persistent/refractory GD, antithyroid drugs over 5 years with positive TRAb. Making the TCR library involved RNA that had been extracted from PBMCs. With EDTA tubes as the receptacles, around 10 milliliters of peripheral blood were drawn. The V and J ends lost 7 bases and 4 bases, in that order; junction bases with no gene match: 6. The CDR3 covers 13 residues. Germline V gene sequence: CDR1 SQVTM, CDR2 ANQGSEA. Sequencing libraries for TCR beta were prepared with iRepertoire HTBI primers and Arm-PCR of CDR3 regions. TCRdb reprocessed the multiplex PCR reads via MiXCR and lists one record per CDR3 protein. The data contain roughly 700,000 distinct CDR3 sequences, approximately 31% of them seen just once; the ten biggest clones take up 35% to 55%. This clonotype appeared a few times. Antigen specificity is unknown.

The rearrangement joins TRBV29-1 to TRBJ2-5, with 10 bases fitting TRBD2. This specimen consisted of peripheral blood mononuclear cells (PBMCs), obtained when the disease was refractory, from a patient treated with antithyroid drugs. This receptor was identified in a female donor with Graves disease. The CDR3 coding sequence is TGCAGCGGGACTAGCGGAGGGGGAGAGACCCAGTACTTC. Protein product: CSGTSGGGETQYF.